This T cell receptor (beta chain) was profiled in a study of T-cell reconstitution after alpha-beta-depleted transplantation in children. The CDR3 sequence is 20 residues long. Deletions cut 2 bases from V and 1 base from J, with 21 bases between. The TCRbeta library incorporated unique molecular identifiers. Via MiXCR, TCRdb re-called the PCR reads, giving one row per CDR3 protein. This table has about 420,000 distinct CDR3 sequences, 11% appearing once. This clonotype was counted only a few times. This receptor was identified in a human donor who donated a stem cell graft to a child with acute myeloid leukemia. This chain joins TRBV12-3 or TRBV12-4 and TRBJ1-6; tentative D call: TRBD1 (5 bases). The material sequenced was PBMCs from the stem cell graft donor, taken from the stem cell graft. This CDR3 is CASSLRRTMGPESYNSPLHF. For the CDR3, the DNA is TGTGCCAGCAGTTTACGTAGGACAATGGGGCCGGAATCCTATAATTCACCCCTCCACTTT.